Below, 18 T cell receptor beta chains from the same sample are listed, as sequenced in a study of cytomegalovirus exposure and HLA in healthy donors. The PCR had 60 Vbeta and 13 Jbeta primers. The method was immunoSEQ multiplex PCR; TCRdb's version includes in-frame clones alone and lacks a portion of them. The sample contains approximately 97,000 clones, about four fifths of which appear only once. The specimen was PBMCs. The receptors were sampled from a woman between 70 and 85 years old in good health and CMV-seropositive.

For the CDR3, the DNA is TGTGCCAGCAGCTCCGAACAGGGGCGGGTCACTGAAGCTTTCTTT. Its translation: CASSSEQGRVTEAFF. The chain has TRBV13 and TRBJ1-1, with TRBD1 matching 7 bases. Germline V gene sequence: CDR1 PRHDT, CDR2 FYEKMQ (reference sequence). V shed 4 bases, J shed 4 bases, and the junction held 9 bases outside the gene matches. CDR3 length equals 15 residues.

V and J are TRBV2 and TRBJ1-5; possible D gene TRBD1, 6 bases. Trimming shortened V by 6 bases and J by 0 bases, and 9 bases separated the two germline ends. CDR3 length equals 14 residues. The V gene's germline CDR1 is SNHLY and CDR2 FYNNEI. CDR3 region: CASRPQGSNQPQHF. The CDR3 nucleotides read TGTGCCAGCAGGCCACAGGGTAGCAATCAGCCCCAGCATTTT.

This clone was recorded only once. The CDR3 nucleotides read TGTGCCAGAAGCTTATTACCGACAGCTATAGCCAAAAACATTCAGTACTTC. This encodes CARSLLPTAIAKNIQYF. The rearrangement joins TRBV7-5 to TRBJ2-4; whether TRBD1, the table's D call, matches the DNA was not checked. TRBV7-5 is deemed a pseudogene. This CDR3 contains 17 residues.

This chain uses TRBV10-3 with TRBJ2-1; 8 bases line up with TRBD2. This CDR3 contains 15 residues. Unmatched junction bases numbered 2, after V lost 3 bases and J lost 1 base. Germline CDR1 is ENHRY and CDR2 is SYGVKD. This CDR3 reads CAISDRGRSYNEQFF. In nucleotides, the CDR3 is TGTGCCATCAGTGACCGCGGGAGGTCCTACAATGAGCAGTTCTTC.

This chain joins TRBV7-2 and TRBJ1-2; possible D gene TRBD1, 6 bases. The CDR3 contains 14 residues. Germline V lookup: CDR1 SGHTA, CDR2 FQGNSA. V was shortened by 5 bases and J by 4 bases, with 14 bases between the two germline ends. This CDR3 is CASSPQGWVYGYTF. The CDR3 DNA follows: TGTGCCAGCAGCCCTCAGGGGTGGGTCTATGGCTACACCTTC.

The genes are TRBV11-2 and TRBJ2-7; maybe TRBD2 (5 bases). The CDR3 is made up of 15 amino acids. The V end was cut by 0 bases, the J end by 7 bases, with 16 bases between. Germline V CDR1 and CDR2: SGHAT, FQNNGV. CDR3: CASSLDSLSGVEQYF. The CDR3, as DNA: TGTGCCAGCAGCTTAGATAGCCTCTCCGGGGTAGAGCAGTACTTC.

The chain carries TRBV27 and TRBJ1-2; D not resolved. The CDR3 has 14 residues. The germline V gene has CDR1 MNHEY and CDR2 SMNVEV (reference sequence). V lost 6 bases, J lost 8 bases, and 19 bases lay in between. The DNA for the CDR3 is TGTGCCAGCAGGCGACCTGGGTCCCCCGGGGGCTACACCTTC. It is translated as CASRRPGSPGGYTF.

Only one count was recorded for this clone. The chain employs TRBV2 and TRBJ1-5, with D uncertain. CDR3 length: 13 amino acids. V was clipped by 1 base and J by 11 bases, with 12 bases between them. Germline V gene sequence: CDR1 SNHLY, CDR2 FYNNEI. CDR3 in amino acids: CASSEVGSGAQHF. Written as DNA, the CDR3 is TGTGCCAGCAGTGAAGTCGGGTCCGGGGCCCAGCATTTT.

The V call is TRBV28, the J call TRBJ2-7, with 11 bases that match TRBD2. Looked up from germline, CDR1 is MDHEN and CDR2 is SYDVKM. This CDR3 region has 14 residues. Unmatched junction bases numbered 4, after V lost 6 bases and J lost 3 bases. Here the CDR3 reads CASSASGGLYEQYF. CDR3 sequence (DNA): TGTGCCAGCAGCGCTAGCGGGGGGCTCTACGAGCAGTACTTC.

This clone has just a few counts. Here the CDR3 reads CASSYAGVGNTIYF. Written as DNA, the CDR3 is TGTGCCAGCAGTTACGCAGGGGTTGGAAACACCATATATTTT. The gene calls are TRBV6-5 and TRBJ1-3; D is perhaps TRBD1 (6 bases). CDR1 is MNHEY, CDR2 SVGAGI, per germline. This CDR3 contains 14 residues. V lost 2 bases and J lost 3, with 8 bases in between.

The CDR3 DNA reads TGTGCCAGCAGACGGCAGGGGGCCGGCACAGATACGCAGTATTTT. As protein: CASRRQGAGTDTQYF. The rearrangement uses TRBV7-8 and TRBJ2-3, with 8 nucleotides matching TRBD1. Germline V gene sequence: CDR1 SGHVS, CDR2 FQNEAQ. V dropped 6 bases and J dropped 1; count of bases not matched to a gene: 6. The length of the CDR3 is 15 residues.

V is TRBV7-2 and J is TRBJ1-2; D possibly corresponds to TRBD1 (6 bases). Germline V gene lookup returns CDR1 SGHTA and CDR2 FQGNSA. CDR3 length equals 16 residues. V lost 1 base, J lost 2 bases, and 14 bases lay in between. CDR3 residues: CASSLVGQLLNYGYTF. The CDR3 DNA sequence: TGTGCCAGCAGCTTAGTAGGACAGCTTTTAAACTATGGCTACACCTTC.

The genes are TRBV19 and TRBJ2-7, with no clear D. The V and J ends lost 3 bases and 0 bases respectively, with 12 bases between them. Germline assignment: CDR1 LNHDA and CDR2 SQIVND (reference sequence). This CDR3 has 15 residues. The CDR3 protein is CASSIALGSSYEQYF. The CDR3, as DNA: TGTGCCAGTAGTATCGCGTTGGGCAGCTCCTACGAGCAGTACTTC.

This clone was recorded at least ten times. This rearrangement joins TRBV29-1 to TRBJ1-2; 10 bases match TRBD1. Germline loops: CDR1 SQVTM, CDR2 ANQGSEA. V shed 5 bases, J shed 2 bases, and the junction held 2 bases outside the gene matches. This CDR3 contains 13 residues. In nucleotides, the CDR3 is TGCAGCGTTCCGGGACAGGGGAACTATGGCTACACCTTC. Protein product: CSVPGQGNYGYTF. The full variable domain, its missing parts supplied by reference TRBV29-1 and TRBJ1-2, is SAVISQKPSRDICQRGTSLTIQCQVDSQVTMMFWYRQQPGQSLTLIATANQGSEATYESGFVIDKFPISRPNLTFSTLTVSNMSPEDSSIYLCSVPGQGNYGYTFGSGTRLTVV.

The V gene is TRBV14, the J gene TRBJ2-7; 7 bases match TRBD2. The CDR3 spans 14 residues. Trimming at V came to 3 bases and at J to 6 bases, leaving 8 bases not matched to a gene. Germline loops: CDR1 SGHDN, CDR2 FVKESK. CDR3 sequence (DNA): TGTGCCAGCAGCCAGGTGGGAGGGCGAGTCGAGCAGTACTTC. Its protein is CASSQVGGRVEQYF.

The CDR3 nucleotides are TGTGCTAGTGCTATAGGGGGTTCCTACAATGAGCAGTTCTTC. Translation: CASAIGGSYNEQFF. The J gene is TRBJ2-1, the V gene TRBV12-5; a weak D match, TRBD1 (6 bases). Trimming left V 7 bases short and J 1 base short, with 11 bases between. CDR1 and CDR2 from the germline V gene are LGHNT and FRNRAP. The CDR3 has 14 residues.

The chain couples TRBV5-4 to TRBJ1-5, with 7 positions matching TRBD1. The V segment lost 0 bases and the J segment 2 bases; nucleotides outside the gene matches: 2. Germline-derived CDR1 and CDR2 are SGHNT and YYREEE (reference sequence). CDR3 length: 15 residues. The CDR3, as DNA: TGTGCCAGCAGCTTGGACAGGGGCCGCAATCAGCCCCAGCATTTT. This sequence encodes CASSLDRGRNQPQHF.

This clone was seen a handful of times. This rearrangement joins TRBV5-1 to TRBJ1-1; the D is unclear. The CDR3 is made up of 16 amino acids. The ends were cut back, 0 bases at V and 1 base at J, with 13 bases in the middle. The germline gives CDR1 SGHRS, CDR2 YFSETQ. CDR3 in amino acids: CASSLGSTARNTEAFF. CDR3 bases: TGCGCCAGCAGCTTGGGAAGCACAGCCCGGAACACTGAAGCTTTCTTT. Full variable domain (remainder filled in from reference TRBV5-1 and TRBJ1-1): KAGVTQTPRYLIKTRGQQVTLSCSPISGHRSVSWYQQTPGQGLQFLFEYFSETQRNKGNFPGRFSGRQFSNSRSEMNVSTLELGDSALYLCASSLGSTARNTEAFFGQGTRLTVV.